This entry lists 14 T cell receptor beta chains sequenced from one sample in a study of blood T cell repertoires in COVID-19. Only in-frame clones appear in the TCRdb table, and some are missing; sequencing was by immunoSEQ multiplex PCR. Here the sample spans roughly 180,000 clones, just over 85% being singletons. Source material: peripheral blood. The source of these receptors is a man between 60 and 75 years old with acute or convalescent COVID-19.

The chain has TRBV7-9 and TRBJ2-5; 8 bases agree with TRBD1. CDR1 SEHNR and CDR2 FQNEAQ come from the germline V gene (reference sequence). This CDR3 is 18 amino acids long. The junction had 14 bases not matched to a gene; V was cut back by 0 bases and J by 5 bases. The chain's CDR3 is CASSLARTGSGGDETQYF. The CDR3, as DNA: TGTGCCAGCAGCTTAGCTAGGACCGGGTCAGGGGGCGACGAGACCCAGTACTTC.

J is TRBJ2-3 and V is TRBV9, with 8 bases lining up with TRBD2. The CDR3 is made up of 16 amino acids. Trimming cost V 0 bases and J 0 bases; bases outside gene matches: 3. CDR1 is SGDLS and CDR2 is YYNGEE in the germline V gene. The DNA for the CDR3 is TGTGCCAGCAGCGTAGACGGGAGGGCTAGCACAGATACGCAGTATTTT. Amino acids: CASSVDGRASTDTQYF.

To note about this clone: A much larger clone differs from this one at a single base, so this may be a read error. V is TRBV28 and J is TRBJ1-5; the D is unclear. The CDR3 loop spans 12 amino acids. The V end lost 4 bases, the J end lost 4 bases, and 5 bases lay between the germline ends. The germline V gene has CDR1 MDHEN and CDR2 SYDVKM. The CDR3 protein is CASSSTNQPQHF. CDR3 sequence (DNA): TGTGCCAGCAGTTCCACAAATCAGCCCCAGCATTTT.

The chain employs TRBV2 and TRBJ1-2; D is perhaps TRBD1 (6 bases). V was shortened by 7 bases and J by 5 bases, with 20 bases between the two germline ends. Germline CDR1 SNHLY, CDR2 FYNNEI. CDR3 length equals 15 residues. The CDR3 region has the DNA TGTGCCAGCAACGGGGGCCCGGGGGGCTGGTATGGCTACACCTTC. As protein: CASNGGPGGWYGYTF.

The chain is built from TRBV18 and TRBJ2-7; no reliable D call. This CDR3 is built from 12 residues. Trimming took off 6 bases at V and 4 bases at J, with 10 bases between the two ends. Germline V gene data show CDR1 as KGHSH and CDR2 as LQKENI. The CDR3 loop is CASSLFGYEQYF. CDR3 DNA: TGTGCCAGCTCCCTCTTCGGGTACGAGCAGTACTTC.

A note on this clone: Other nucleotide sequences from this sample produce the same CDR3. The chain joins TRBV27 to TRBJ2-5, with 13 bases that match TRBD2. V was pared by 4 bases and J by 5 bases, with 7 bases of the junction left unmatched. The CDR3 runs 16 residues. Germline CDR1 MNHEY, CDR2 SMNVEV (reference sequence). This chain's CDR3 is CASSYRLAGGPETQYF. Written as DNA, the CDR3 is TGTGCCAGCAGTTATAGACTAGCGGGAGGCCCTGAGACCCAGTACTTC.

The chain carries TRBV3-1 (or the pseudogene TRBV3-2) and TRBJ2-3; TRBD1 is a possible D gene (5 bases). The V end was cut by 1 base, the J end by 4 bases, with 9 bases between. Germline V CDR1 and CDR2: LGHDT, YNNKEL (reference sequence). This CDR3 is built from 14 residues. The CDR3 nucleotides are TGTGCCAGCAGCCAAGTTTTACAGGCAGATACGCAGTATTTT. Translated, it gives CASSQVLQADTQYF.

The sample holds a few counts of this clone. The chain joins TRBV18 to TRBJ1-1; 7 bases agree with TRBD1. In germline, CDR1 is KGHSH, CDR2 LQKENI. The CDR3 is 15 amino acids. After removal of 4 bases from V and 3 bases from J, the junction contained 8 bases not matched to a gene. Written as DNA, the CDR3 is TGTGCCAGCTCACTCGGACAGGCCTGGGACACTGAAGCTTTCTTT. Its translation is CASSLGQAWDTEAFF.

This clone was picked up many times. V is TRBV5-1 and J is TRBJ2-6; D ambiguous. This CDR3 comprises 13 residues. V lost 7 bases and J 2 bases, leaving 7 bases between the germline ends. In germline, CDR1 is SGHRS, CDR2 YFSETQ. CDR3 nucleotides: TGCGCCAGCCTTGAGCCTGGGGCCAACGTCCTGACTTTC. Translating gives CASLEPGANVLTF.

The gene calls are TRBV27 and TRBJ2-5; TRBD1 matches 10 bases. This CDR3 is 14 amino acids long. Germline V gene sequence: CDR1 MNHEY, CDR2 SMNVEV (reference sequence). V lost 5 bases to trimming and J lost 2 bases; unmatched junction nucleotides: 2. The CDR3 is CASSQDRGQETQYF. The CDR3 DNA reads TGTGCCAGCAGTCAGGACAGGGGGCAAGAGACCCAGTACTTC.

The gene calls are TRBV5-4 and TRBJ2-5, with 16 bases matching TRBD2. With V trimmed by 3 bases and J by 4 bases, 9 bases remained unmatched. The CDR3 runs 18 residues. Per germline, CDR1 SGHNT and CDR2 YYREEE (reference sequence). The DNA of the CDR3 is TGTGCCAGCAGCTCAGGGACTAGCGGGAGGGGGAGGGGAGAGACCCAGTACTTC. Translated: CASSSGTSGRGRGETQYF. Full variable domain (remainder filled in from reference TRBV5-4 and TRBJ2-5): ETGVTQSPTHLIKTRGQQVTLRCSSQSGHNTVSWYQQALGQGPQFIFQYYREEENGRGNFPPRFSGLQFPNYSSELNVNALELDDSALYLCASSSGTSGRGRGETQYFGPGTRLLVL.

V gene TRBV4-1 combines with J gene TRBJ2-5, with TRBD1 identical over 7 bases. The CDR3 has 15 amino acids. Germline V gene lookup returns CDR1 MGHRA and CDR2 YSYEKL. V lost 6 bases and J lost 5; bases outside the gene matches: 12. Here the CDR3 DNA reads TGCGCCAGCAGTCGACAGGGCCTCGGGTCGGAGACCCAGTACTTC. This encodes CASSRQGLGSETQYF.

The gene calls are TRBV3-1 (or the pseudogene TRBV3-2) and TRBJ2-1; 9 bases match TRBD2. The V gene's germline CDR1 is LGHDT and CDR2 YNNKEL (reference sequence). Trimming removed 4 bases from V and 8 bases from J; junction bases left unmatched: 30. The CDR3 runs to 22 residues. DNA of the CDR3: TGTGCCAGCAGCCCGGGACTAGCTCTTTCTGGGGTCTGGGACTCTCGACGGTATGAGCAGTTCTTC. Protein: CASSPGLALSGVWDSRRYEQFF.

The rearrangement uses TRBV10-3 and TRBJ1-1; 9 nucleotides match TRBD1. The CDR3 is 15 residues long. Germline V lookup: CDR1 ENHRY, CDR2 SYGVKD. J gave up 2 bases and V 1 base, and 2 bases lay outside the gene matches. The CDR3 nucleotides are TGTGCCATCAGTGAGTTACAGGGGGCTAACACTGAAGCTTTCTTT. Encoded protein: CAISELQGANTEAFF.